Sequencing of this TCR beta chain was carried out in a study of blood T cells in healthy people across ages. A second PCR, run for roughly 7 to 11 cycles, used a sample-barcoded 5' primer plus a J-beta primer mix. TCRdb re-derived calls from the 5' RACE reads in MiXCR, one entry per CDR3 protein. The sample records around 1,800,000 distinct CDR3 sequences, about 39% being singletons. This CDR3 contains 13 residues. Germline values: CDR1 SGHTA, CDR2 FQGNSA. V was pared by 3 bases and J by 7 bases, with 5 bases of the junction left unmatched. The specimen was blood. The rearrangement joins TRBV7-2 to TRBJ2-7; 8 nucleotides match TRBD2. The sequence was obtained from a human donor in good health. The CDR3 coding sequence is TGTGCCAGCAGCTTTACAGCGGGGGAAGAGCAGTACTTC. Amino acids: CASSFTAGEEQYF.